A selection of T cell receptor beta chains follows, all from one sample in a study of blood T cell repertoires in COVID-19. TCRdb's table, derived via immunoSEQ multiplex PCR, lists solely in-frame clones and lacks some. The sample shows approximately 200,000 clones, approximately 80% of them seen only once. The sample taken for sequencing was PBMCs or T cells enriched from blood (not recorded which). These receptors were taken from a woman aged 40 to 50 with acute COVID-19. Both conserved end residues are part of each CDR3. D genes are given only for firm matches. Not all rows give a size; the values are once, few, many and, for expanded clones, a class.

>-|TRBJ2-7|-|TRBV6-5
CASSHRDTLEEQYF
TGTGCCAGCAGCCACAGGGACACCCTCGAGGAGCAGTACTTC
>TRBD1|TRBJ2-3|-|TRBV24-1
CATSPYGQGRGDTQYF
TGTGCCACCAGCCCGTACGGACAGGGGAGGGGAGATACGCAGTATTTT
>-|TRBJ2-1|-|TRBV18
CASSPRADPYNEQFF
TGTGCCAGCTCACCGCGAGCGGACCCCTACAATGAGCAGTTCTTC
>-|TRBJ1-3|-|TRBV7-2
CASRLNQRVSGNTIYF
TGTGCCAGCAGACTAAACCAGAGGGTCTCTGGAAACACCATATATTTT
>-|TRBJ1-5|-|TRBV28
CASSDTLVGNQPQHF
TGTGCCAGCAGTGACACTTTGGTGGGCAATCAGCCCCAGCATTTT
>-|TRBJ2-1|-|TRBV6-1
CASSEIDNEQFF
TGTGCCAGCAGTGAAATCGACAATGAGCAGTTCTTC
>-|TRBJ1-3|few|TRBV3-1/TRBV3-2
CASSQDLRGARNTIYF
TGTGCCAGCAGCCAAGATCTTCGGGGGGCAAGAAACACCATATATTTT
>-|TRBJ2-3|-|TRBV7-3
CASSPGLNTDTQYF
TGTGCCAGCAGCCCCGGACTAAACACAGATACGCAGTATTTT
>-|TRBJ1-2|-|TRBV4-1
CASSQVAGYGYTF
TGCGCCAGCAGCCAAGTAGCCGGCTATGGCTACACCTTC
>-|TRBJ2-2|-|TRBV27
CASGGTNTGELFF
TGTGCCAGCGGGGGCACGAACACCGGGGAGCTGTTTTTT
>-|TRBJ1-3|once|TRBV5-5
CASSLDWQSSGNTIYF
TGTGCCAGCAGCTTGGATTGGCAAAGCTCTGGAAACACCATATATTTT
>TRBD2|TRBJ2-5|few|TRBV7-9
CASSLNGLAGVGETQYF
TGTGCCAGCAGCTTAAACGGACTAGCGGGAGTGGGAGAGACCCAGTACTTC
>TRBD1|TRBJ1-2|-|TRBV5-4
CASSWAGQGPYGYTF
TGTGCCAGCAGCTGGGCCGGACAGGGACCTTATGGCTACACCTTC
>TRBD1|TRBJ1-2|-|TRBV10-2
CASSLLGQGTNYGYTF
TGCGCCAGCAGCCTACTAGGACAGGGGACTAACTATGGCTACACCTTC
>-|TRBJ1-2|many|TRBV7-9
CASSSNGYTF
TGTGCCAGCAGTTCAAATGGCTACACCTTC
>TRBD2|TRBJ2-5|-|TRBV5-4
CASSGGTSGGPRETQYF
TGTGCCAGCAGCGGAGGGACTAGCGGGGGGCCCCGGGAGACCCAGTACTTC
>TRBD2|TRBJ2-5|-|TRBV19
CASSISSGSETQYF
TGTGCCAGTAGTATCAGTAGCGGGAGCGAGACCCAGTACTTC
>-|TRBJ2-7|-|TRBV5-1
CASSLGLYSSYEQYF
TGCGCCAGCAGCCTGGGACTTTATAGCTCCTACGAGCAGTACTTC
>TRBD2|TRBJ2-1|once|TRBV5-4
CASSLAAGGNYNEQFF
TGTGCCAGCAGCTTGGCGGCGGGAGGGAACTACAATGAGCAGTTCTTC
>-|TRBJ2-2|once|TRBV19
CASSIGGTGELFF
TGTGCCAGTAGTATAGGGGGGACAGGGGAGCTGTTTTTT
>TRBD1|TRBJ2-3|-|TRBV7-9
CASRGGTGGTDTQYF
TGTGCCAGCAGAGGCGGGACAGGGGGAACAGATACGCAGTATTTT
>-|TRBJ2-7|-|TRBV7-9
CASSRGHHYEQYF
TGTGCCAGCAGCCGAGGACACCATTACGAGCAGTACTTC
>TRBD2|TRBJ2-1|-|TRBV4-2
CASRTGTSALYNEQFF
TGTGCCAGCAGAACCGGGACTAGCGCCCTATACAATGAGCAGTTCTTC
>-|TRBJ2-3|-|TRBV29-1
CSVVGGSTDTQYF
TGCAGCGTTGTGGGCGGGAGCACAGATACGCAGTATTTT
>-|TRBJ1-4|-|TRBV7-2
CASSLANSRNEKLFF
TGTGCCAGCAGCTTAGCGAACAGCCGAAATGAAAAACTGTTTTTT
>-|TRBJ1-1|-|TRBV3-1/TRBV3-2
CASSLQVVGDEAFF
TGTGCCAGCAGCCTACAGGTCGTGGGTGATGAAGCTTTCTTT
>-|TRBJ1-3|-|TRBV5-1
CASQAGARGNTIYF
TGCGCCAGCCAGGCGGGGGCGAGAGGAAACACCATATATTTT
>-|TRBJ2-7|-|TRBV12-3/TRBV12-4
CASSFQVPYEQYF
TGTGCCAGCAGTTTTCAGGTCCCCTACGAGCAGTACTTC
>-|TRBJ1-4|-|TRBV7-9
CASSLGQGTAGVEKLFF
TGTGCCAGCAGCTTAGGTCAGGGGACCGCCGGGGTTGAAAAACTGTTTTTT
>TRBD2|TRBJ2-2|-|TRBV4-2
CASSQDPGLAGGTGELFF
TGTGCCAGCAGCCAAGATCCGGGACTAGCGGGGGGGACCGGGGAGCTGTTTTTT
>-|TRBJ2-1|-|TRBV3-1/TRBV3-2
CASSQIEAGEQFF
TGTGCCAGCAGCCAAATAGAAGCTGGTGAGCAGTTCTTC
>-|TRBJ1-4|-|TRBV20-1
CSASVQNEKLFF
TGCAGTGCTAGTGTACAGAATGAAAAACTGTTTTTT
>TRBD1|TRBJ1-5|-|TRBV11-2
CASSLDYRGGNQPQHF
TGTGCCAGCAGCTTGGACTACAGGGGGGGCAATCAGCCCCAGCATTTT
>TRBD2|TRBJ2-7|-|TRBV4-1
CASSPTSGSSGEQYF
TGCGCCAGCAGCCCCACTAGCGGGAGCTCAGGCGAGCAGTACTTC
>-|TRBJ2-7|once|TRBV5-6
CASSPPYRYEQYF
TGTGCCAGCAGCCCCCCCTACAGGTACGAGCAGTACTTC
>TRBD1|TRBJ1-2|-|TRBV29-1
CSVDATGGGSGYTF
TGCAGCGTTGACGCGACAGGGGGCGGGAGTGGCTACACCTTC
>-|TRBJ1-2|-|TRBV3-1/TRBV3-2
CASSRQSGGYTF
TGTGCCAGCAGCCGACAGTCCGGCGGCTACACCTTC